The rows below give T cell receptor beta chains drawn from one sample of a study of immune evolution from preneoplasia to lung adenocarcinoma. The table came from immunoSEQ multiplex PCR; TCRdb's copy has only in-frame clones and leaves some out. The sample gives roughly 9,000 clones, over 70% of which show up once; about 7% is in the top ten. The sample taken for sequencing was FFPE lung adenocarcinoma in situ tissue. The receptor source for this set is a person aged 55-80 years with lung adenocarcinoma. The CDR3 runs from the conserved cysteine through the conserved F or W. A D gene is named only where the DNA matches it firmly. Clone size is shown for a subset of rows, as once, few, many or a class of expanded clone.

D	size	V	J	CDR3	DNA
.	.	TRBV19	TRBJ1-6	CASGSGENSPLHF	TGTGCCAGTGGGTCAGGGGAGAATTCACCCCTCCACTTT
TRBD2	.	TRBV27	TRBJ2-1	CASRAGEVLYNEQFF	TGTGCCAGCCGCGCGGGGGAGGTTCTATACAATGAGCAGTTCTTC
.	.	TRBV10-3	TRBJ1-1	CAISAGGLNTEAFF	TGTGCCATCAGTGCGGGGGGCTTGAACACTGAAGCTTTCTTT
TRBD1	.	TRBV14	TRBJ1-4	CASSQWGTVGSEKLFF	TGTGCCAGCAGCCAATGGGGGACAGTCGGATCTGAAAAACTGTTTTTT
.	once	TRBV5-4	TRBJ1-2	CASSWDPGSNYGYTF	TGTGCCAGCAGCTGGGACCCGGGATCTAACTATGGCTACACCTTC
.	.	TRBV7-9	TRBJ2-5	CATTGATRETQYF	TGTGCCACCACCGGGGCCACCAGGGAGACCCAGTACTTC
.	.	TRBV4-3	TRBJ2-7	CASSQEEGREYLYEQYF	TGCGCCAGCAGCCAAGAAGAGGGACGCGAGTACCTCTACGAGCAGTACTTC
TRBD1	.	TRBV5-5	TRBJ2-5	CASSDRDRGKTQYF	TGTGCCAGCAGCGACCGGGACAGGGGAAAGACCCAGTACTTC
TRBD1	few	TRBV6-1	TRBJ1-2	CASTESGQGSRGYTF	TGTGCCAGCACTGAGTCCGGACAGGGATCTCGCGGCTACACCTTC
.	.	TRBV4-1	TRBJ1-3	CASSQALDGSLGSGNTIYF	TGCGCCAGCAGCCAGGCCTTAGATGGAAGCCTTGGCTCTGGAAACACCATATATTTT